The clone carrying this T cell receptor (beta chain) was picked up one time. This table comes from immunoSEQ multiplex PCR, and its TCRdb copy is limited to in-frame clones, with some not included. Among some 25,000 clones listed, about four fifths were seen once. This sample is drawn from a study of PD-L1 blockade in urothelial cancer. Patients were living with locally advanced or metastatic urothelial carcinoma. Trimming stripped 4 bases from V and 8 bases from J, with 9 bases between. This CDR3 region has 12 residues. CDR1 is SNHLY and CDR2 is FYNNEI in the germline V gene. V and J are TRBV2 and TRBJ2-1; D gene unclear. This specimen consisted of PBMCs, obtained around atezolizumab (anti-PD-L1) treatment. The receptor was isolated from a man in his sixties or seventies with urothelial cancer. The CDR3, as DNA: TGTGCCAGCAGTGCCCGCGGCTATGAGCAGTTCTTC. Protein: CASSARGYEQFF. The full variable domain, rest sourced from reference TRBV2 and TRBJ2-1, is EPEVTQTPSHQVTQMGQEVILRCVPISNHLYFYWYRQILGQKVEFLVSFYNNEISEKSEIFDDQFSVERPDGSNFTLKIRSTKLEDSAMYFCASSARGYEQFFGPGTRLTVL.